This T cell receptor (beta chain) was profiled in a study of blood T cell repertoires in COVID-19. About the study: COVID-19 samples from acute and convalescent phases originated in the United States, Italy and Spain. Sources were T cells, B-cell-depleted T cells, or PBMCs; the material itself was cDNA or gDNA.

The CDR3 runs 15 residues. V shed 0 bases and J 2 bases; nucleotides not matched to a gene: 3. In the original workflow: Amplification of reference gene primers provided the estimated nucleated cell counts. This table comes from immunoSEQ multiplex PCR, and its TCRdb copy is limited to in-frame clones, with some not included. V and J calls and clone size are as listed in that table; D and trimming were resolved from the DNA. The repertoire holds around 260,000 clones, with about nine tenths as singletons. This receptor was identified in a woman in her thirties or forties who had recovered from COVID-19. The specimen was peripheral blood. J is TRBJ2-7 and V is TRBV5-3; 9 nucleotides line up with TRBD1. TRBV5-3 is sorted into the ORF group, with uncertain function. CDR3: CARSLVTGGAYEQYF. The CDR3 DNA reads TGTGCCAGAAGCTTGGTGACAGGGGGAGCCTACGAGCAGTACTTC.